What follows are 17 T cell receptor beta chains derived from one specimen sequenced in a study of CD8 T cells in Susac syndrome. RNA, at about 0.5 to 1 ug, was reverse transcribed with random hexamers. A single record per CDR3 protein comes from TCRdb applying MiXCR to the immunoSEQ multiplex PCR reads. This table holds about 140,000 distinct CDR3 sequences, approximately 95% found once. The sequencing input was CD8+ T cells from PBMCs. Receptors originate from a human donor in good health.

The gene calls are TRBV20-1 and TRBJ2-7; D ambiguous. This CDR3 is built from 10 residues. V shed 7 bases and J shed 3 bases, with 7 bases lying between them. CDR1 DFQATT and CDR2 SNEGSKA come from the germline V gene (reference sequence). This chain's CDR3 is CSVISYEQYF. The CDR3 bases are TGCAGTGTCATCAGCTACGAGCAGTACTTC.

CDR3 sequence: CASSGGGRDEQYF. In DNA, the CDR3 is TGTGCCAGCAGCGGAGGGGGTAGGGACGAGCAGTACTTC. This sequence joins TRBV9 and TRBJ2-7; weak D call: TRBD1 (6 bases). Per the germline V gene, CDR1 is SGDLS and CDR2 is YYNGEE. V lost 3 bases, J lost 5 bases, and 12 bases lay in between. CDR3 length: 13 amino acids.

This chain joins TRBV4-2 and TRBJ2-7; 8 bases fit TRBD1. This CDR3 has 16 residues. Looked up from germline, CDR1 is LGHNA and CDR2 is YNFKEQ. V was clipped by 3 bases and J by 0 bases; unmatched bases: 7. CDR3 sequence: CASSHDWTGSSYEQYF. DNA for the CDR3: TGTGCCAGCAGCCACGACTGGACAGGGAGCTCCTACGAGCAGTACTTC.

Concerning this clonotype: Compared with germline, one end of the junction differs, possibly owing to a read error. The chain uses TRBV7-2 and TRBJ2-7; the D is unclear. Germline CDR1 SGHTA, CDR2 FQGNSA. The length of the CDR3 is 11 residues. The CDR3 DNA sequence: TGTGCCAGCAGCTCCTCCCCCGAGAAGTACTTC. This codes for CASSSSPEKYF.

This chain joins TRBV6-5 and TRBJ1-5; D remains ambiguous. The CDR3 is 13 residues long. The V and J ends lost 2 bases and 0 bases respectively, with 2 bases between them. Germline lookup yields CDR1 MNHEY and CDR2 SVGAGI. The CDR3 loop reads CASSYGSNQPQHF. As DNA, the CDR3 is TGTGCCAGCAGTTACGGTAGCAATCAGCCCCAGCATTTT.

This CDR3 is CAWAQGVSTEAFF. The CDR3 coding sequence is TGTGCCTGGGCGCAGGGTGTCAGTACTGAAGCTTTCTTT. J is TRBJ1-1 and V is TRBV30, with a weak D call TRBD1 (5 bases). V dropped 5 bases and J dropped 5 bases, with 15 bases sitting between them. CDR1 is GTSNPN and CDR2 is SVGIG in the germline V gene (reference sequence). The CDR3 is 13 amino acids. The variable domain in full, with the rest retrieved from reference TRBV30 and TRBJ1-1, is SQTIHQWPATLVQPVGSPLSLECTVEGTSNPNLYWYRQAAGRGLQLLFYSVGIGQISSEVPQNLSASRPQDRQFILSSKKLLLSDSGFYLCAWAQGVSTEAFFGQGTRLTVV.

The chain is built from TRBV9 and TRBJ2-7; 13 bases line up with TRBD2. The CDR3 is made up of 14 amino acids. V trimming: 3 bases; J trimming: 6 bases; junction bases outside the gene matches: 3. Germline CDR1 is SGDLS and CDR2 is YYNGEE. Here the CDR3 reads CASSGGLAGSEQYF. In DNA, the CDR3 is TGTGCCAGCAGCGGGGGACTAGCGGGATCCGAGCAGTACTTC.

The gene calls are TRBV20-1 and TRBJ2-7; 7 bases match TRBD2. The CDR3 extends over 15 amino acids. Trimming removed 1 base from V and 1 base from J; junction bases left unmatched: 7. Germline loops: CDR1 DFQATT, CDR2 SNEGSKA (reference sequence). This CDR3 reads CSARGPGLTSYEQYF. Here the CDR3 DNA reads TGCAGTGCTAGAGGGCCGGGACTAACTTCCTACGAGCAGTACTTC.

The chain has TRBV7-9 and TRBJ2-7; a possible D gene is TRBD2 (5 bases). Trimming stripped 6 bases from V and 2 bases from J, with 11 bases between. The germline V gene encodes CDR1 SEHNR and CDR2 FQNEAQ (reference sequence). This CDR3 comprises 13 residues. The DNA of the CDR3 is TGTGCCAGCAGTCAGACACTAGCCTACGAGCAGTACTTC. Amino acid sequence: CASSQTLAYEQYF.

The J gene is TRBJ1-5, the V gene TRBV28; D call uncertain. Trimming shortened V by 7 bases and J by 1 base, and 11 bases separated the two germline ends. The V gene's germline CDR1 is MDHEN and CDR2 SYDVKM. The CDR3 is made up of 14 amino acids. The CDR3 DNA follows: TGTGCCAGCAACAATTGGAGGAGCAATCAGCCCCAGCATTTT. It specifies CASNNWRSNQPQHF.

This chain connects TRBV29-1 to TRBJ2-1; 8 nucleotides match TRBD1. Trimming took 1 base from V and 2 from J; bases not matched to a gene: 1. CDR3 size: 14 residues. Germline V gene lookup returns CDR1 SQVTM and CDR2 ANQGSEA. Here the CDR3 DNA reads TGCAGCGTTGAAGGGACAGGGCCCTACAATGAGCAGTTCTTC. This sequence encodes CSVEGTGPYNEQFF.

The chain joins TRBV12-3 or TRBV12-4 to TRBJ2-3; D might be TRBD1 or TRBD2, each matching 6 bases. Trimming pared 9 bases from V and 4 bases from J, leaving 14 bases between. There are 13 residues in the CDR3. The CDR3 DNA sequence: TGTGCCAGTAACCAGGGGACTCCAGATACGCAGTATTTT. Its translation is CASNQGTPDTQYF.

J is TRBJ1-2 and V is TRBV20-1, with TRBD1 identical over 8 bases. Trimming at V came to 2 bases and at J to 0 bases, leaving 20 bases not matched to a gene. The CDR3 is made up of 20 amino acids. Germline lookup yields CDR1 DFQATT and CDR2 SNEGSKA (reference sequence). The CDR3 DNA sequence: TGCAGTGCTAGAACGGTCTTATTAGGGACAGGCGGGAGCCCTAACTATGGCTACACCTTC. Translating it yields CSARTVLLGTGGSPNYGYTF.

A note on this clonotype: It is unclear where the CDR3 begins or ends on the DNA, so no DNA is shown, and the CDR3 is as TCRdb lists it. CDR3 protein: CASSLFLSHNEQFF. V and J are TRBV27 and TRBJ2-1; whether TRBD1, the table's D call, matches the DNA was not checked. The CDR3 is made up of 14 amino acids, end residues included. From germline, CDR1 is MNHEY and CDR2 SMNVEV (reference sequence).

This clonotype was recorded once. The J gene is TRBJ2-1, the V gene TRBV20-1; maybe TRBD1 (6 bases). V lost 6 bases and J 5 bases, leaving 14 bases between the germline ends. CDR3 size: 13 residues. Germline values: CDR1 DFQATT, CDR2 SNEGSKA (reference sequence). The CDR3 here is CSARLTGHNEQFF. The CDR3 DNA reads TGCAGTGCCCGGCTCACAGGGCACAATGAGCAGTTCTTC.

CDR3 sequence reads: CSVEGLKGEQYF. CDR3 bases: TGCAGCGTTGAGGGACTCAAAGGCGAGCAGTACTTC. The J gene is TRBJ2-7, the V gene TRBV29-1, with D perhaps matching TRBD2 (6 bases). The CDR3 loop spans 12 amino acids. Trimming removed 3 bases at V and 6 bases at J, with 12 bases between. Germline V gene data show CDR1 as SQVTM and CDR2 as ANQGSEA.

The chain carries TRBV9 and TRBJ2-5, with 10 bases aligning to TRBD2. Germline CDR1 reads SGDLS; CDR2 reads YYNGEE. With V trimmed by 2 bases and J by 5 bases, 3 bases remained unmatched. The CDR3 spans 14 residues. CDR3 amino acids: CASSVSGRSETQYF. The CDR3, as DNA: TGTGCCAGCAGCGTTAGCGGGAGGTCGGAGACCCAGTACTTC.